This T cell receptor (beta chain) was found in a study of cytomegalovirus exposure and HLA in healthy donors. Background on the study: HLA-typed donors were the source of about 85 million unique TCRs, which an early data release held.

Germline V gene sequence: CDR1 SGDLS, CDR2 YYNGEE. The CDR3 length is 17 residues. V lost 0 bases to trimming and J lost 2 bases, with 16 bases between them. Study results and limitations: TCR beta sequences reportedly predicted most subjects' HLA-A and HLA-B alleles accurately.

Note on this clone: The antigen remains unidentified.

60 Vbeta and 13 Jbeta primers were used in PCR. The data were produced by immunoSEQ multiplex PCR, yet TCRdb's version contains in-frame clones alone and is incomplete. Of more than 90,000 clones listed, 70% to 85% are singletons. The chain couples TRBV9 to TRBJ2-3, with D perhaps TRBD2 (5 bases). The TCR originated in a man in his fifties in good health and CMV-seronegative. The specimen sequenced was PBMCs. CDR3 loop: CASSVGPRLAYTDTQYF. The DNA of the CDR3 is TGTGCCAGCAGCGTAGGGCCCAGGCTAGCCTACACAGATACGCAGTATTTT.